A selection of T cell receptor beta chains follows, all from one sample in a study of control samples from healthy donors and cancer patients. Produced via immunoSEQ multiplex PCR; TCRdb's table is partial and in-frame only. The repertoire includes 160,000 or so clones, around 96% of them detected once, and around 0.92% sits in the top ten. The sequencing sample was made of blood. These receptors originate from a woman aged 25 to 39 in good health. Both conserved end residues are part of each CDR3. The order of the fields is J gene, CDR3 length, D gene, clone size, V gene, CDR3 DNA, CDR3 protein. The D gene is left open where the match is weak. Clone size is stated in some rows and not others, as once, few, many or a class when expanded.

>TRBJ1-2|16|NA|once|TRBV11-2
TGTGCCAGCAGCTTAGGTTTTGGGGGGGCGTTCTATGGCTACACCTTC
CASSLGFGGAFYGYTF
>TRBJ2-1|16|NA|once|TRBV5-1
TGCGCCAGCAGCCCTATAGACTACCATCATATGGATGAGCAGTTCTTC
CASSPIDYHHMDEQFF
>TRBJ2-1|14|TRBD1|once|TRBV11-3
TGTGCCAGCAGCCCCAGACAGGGGGGCGATGAGCAGTTCTTC
CASSPRQGGDEQFF
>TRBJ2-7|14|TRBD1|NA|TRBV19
TGTGCCAGTAGATCGGGACAGGGTGGCTACGAGCAGTACTTC
CASRSGQGGYEQYF
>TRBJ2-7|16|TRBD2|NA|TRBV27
TGTGCCAGCAAAATCCTAGGGACTAGCGGGACGTACGAGCAGTACTTC
CASKILGTSGTYEQYF
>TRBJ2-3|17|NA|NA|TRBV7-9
TGTGCCAGCAGCTTAGACAAGGGGGTGTACGGCACAGATACGCAGTATTTT
CASSLDKGVYGTDTQYF
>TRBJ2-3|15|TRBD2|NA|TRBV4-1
TGCGCCAGCAGCCATCTTCTAGCGGCCACAGATACGCAGTATTTT
CASSHLLAATDTQYF
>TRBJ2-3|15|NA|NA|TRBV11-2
TGTGCCAGCAGTAACGTGGCCATTTCCACAGATACGCAGTATTTT
CASSNVAISTDTQYF
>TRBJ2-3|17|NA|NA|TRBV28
TGTGCCAGCAGTTTTTCCCCGGGCCACCATCTCCGAGATACGCAGTATTTT
CASSFSPGHHLRDTQYF
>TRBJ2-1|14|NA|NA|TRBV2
TGTGCCAGCAGTGAAGTCGTCCAGGGGAATGAGCAGTTCTTC
CASSEVVQGNEQFF
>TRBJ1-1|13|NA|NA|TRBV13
TGTGCCAGCAGCCCACAGGGAGACACTGAAGCTTTCTTT
CASSPQGDTEAFF
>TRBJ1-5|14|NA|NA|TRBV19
TGTGCCAGTAGTGCGGACGGGATGTGGCAGCCCCAGCATTTT
CASSADGMWQPQHF
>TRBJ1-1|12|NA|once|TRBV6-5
TGTGCCAGCAGAGGGAGCCCGTCGAAGGCTTTCTTT
CASRGSPSKAFF
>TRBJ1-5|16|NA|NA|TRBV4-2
TGTGCCAGCAGCCAAGATACGGGTAATAGCAATCAGCCCCAGCATTTT
CASSQDTGNSNQPQHF
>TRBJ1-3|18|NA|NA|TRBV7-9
TGTGCCAGCAGCCCCGGGATTAGCCCGGGGATCTCTGGAAACACCATATATTTT
CASSPGISPGISGNTIYF
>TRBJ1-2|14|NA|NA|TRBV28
TGTGCCAGCAGTTTATGGGGGCGGATAACTGGCTACACCTTC
CASSLWGRITGYTF
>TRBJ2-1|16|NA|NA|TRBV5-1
TGCGCCAGCACCCGTGATGGGGGTCCCTCCTACAATGAGCAGTTCTTC
CASTRDGGPSYNEQFF
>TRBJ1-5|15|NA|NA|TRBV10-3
TGTGCCATCAGTGAGTCGACGGGGAGCAATCAGCCCCAGCATTTT
CAISESTGSNQPQHF
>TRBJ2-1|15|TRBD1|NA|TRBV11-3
TGTGCCAGCAGCTTAGACAGGGGGAAGAAGGGTGAGCAGTTCTTC
CASSLDRGKKGEQFF
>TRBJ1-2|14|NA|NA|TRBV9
TGTGCCAGCAGCGTAGGCGGGGGCCGTTATGGCTACACCTTC
CASSVGGGRYGYTF
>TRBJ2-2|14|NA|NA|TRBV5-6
TGTGCCAGCAGCCCAAGACTCTACACCGGGGAGCTGTTTTTT
CASSPRLYTGELFF
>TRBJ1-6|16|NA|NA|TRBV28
TGTGCCAGCAAACTCGGGGGGGGCCGGGTTAATTCACCCCTCCACTTT
CASKLGGGRVNSPLHF
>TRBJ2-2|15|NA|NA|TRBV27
TGTGCCAGCAGTTTTGCTAATTCGGTCACCGGGGAGCTGTTTTTT
CASSFANSVTGELFF
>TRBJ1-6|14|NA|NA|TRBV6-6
TGTGCCAGCAGTTACTCGAAGGGCCAGTCACCCCTCCACTTT
CASSYSKGQSPLHF
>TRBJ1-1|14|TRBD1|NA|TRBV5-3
TGTGCCAGAAGCGGGGGACAGCTGAACACTGAAGCTTTCTTT
CARSGGQLNTEAFF
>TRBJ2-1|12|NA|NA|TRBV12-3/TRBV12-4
TGTGCCAGCAGCTTTCGGGTGTATGAGCAGTTCTTC
CASSFRVYEQFF
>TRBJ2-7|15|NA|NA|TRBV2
TGTGCCAGCAGTGTGTCAAAGACGGGCCCCCACGAGCAGTACTTC
CASSVSKTGPHEQYF
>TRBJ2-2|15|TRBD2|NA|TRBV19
TGTGCCAGTACAATGAGCGGGAGTGTTAACGGGGAGCTGTTTTTT
CASTMSGSVNGELFF
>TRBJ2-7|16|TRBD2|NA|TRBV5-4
TGTGCCAGCAGCTTACTGACTAGCGGGAGGGCCTACGAGCAGTACTTC
CASSLLTSGRAYEQYF
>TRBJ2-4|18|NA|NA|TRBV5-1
TGCGCCAGCAGCTTGGATTCAATAGAGCCCTTAGCCAAAAACATTCAGTACTTC
CASSLDSIEPLAKNIQYF
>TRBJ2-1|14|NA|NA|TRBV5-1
TGCGCCAGCAGCTCCCTGGGACTTCCCAATGAGCAGTTCTTC
CASSSLGLPNEQFF